The present entry profiles one T cell receptor (beta chain) with its context. Its antigen remains unknown. These data come from a study of cytomegalovirus exposure and HLA in healthy donors. Overall study results and limits: In vitro confirmation showed three CMV-associated chains to be CMV antigen specific.

Clones were sequenced by immunoSEQ multiplex PCR, and TCRdb holds only the in-frame ones, with some missing. Of approximately 160,000 clones in the sample, around 92% were seen once. The receptor's source is a young man in good health and CMV-seropositive. Sequenced sample: PBMCs.

The CDR3 DNA sequence: TGCGCCAGCAGCCAAGGAGGCAGGGGAATCTGGGATACGCAGTATTTT. This sequence encodes CASSQGGRGIWDTQYF. The genes are TRBV4-1 and TRBJ2-3; maybe TRBD1 (6 bases). The germline CDR1 and CDR2 sequences are MGHRA and YSYEKL. The V gene lost 1 base and the J gene lost 6 bases, with 17 bases spanning the gap. The CDR3 is 16 residues long.